Shown below are 14 T cell receptor beta chains from a single sample sequenced in a study of T cells in Graves' hyperthyroidism and ophthalmopathy. Amplification yielded TCR beta CDR3 regions, with RNA transcripts as the source. During a first-round RT-PCR of the TCR CDR3, the HTBI primer set was used. TCRdb reprocessed the multiplex PCR reads via MiXCR and lists one record per CDR3 protein. Counted here are under 350,000 distinct CDR3 sequences, under 25% occurring once; the ten biggest clones make up around half. Sequencing was done on a sample of blood. These receptors were collected from a woman in her fifties or sixties with Graves' hyperthyroidism.

This clonotype was observed a handful of times. The chain joins TRBV20-1 to TRBJ1-3; D remains ambiguous. The CDR3 contains 17 residues. The germline V gene has CDR1 DFQATT and CDR2 SNEGSKA (reference sequence). V was clipped by 2 bases and J by 0 bases, with 17 bases between them. DNA of the CDR3: TGCAGTGCTAGATCCGAACCCGGGCTCGGCTCTGGAAACACCATATATTTT. As protein: CSARSEPGLGSGNTIYF.

This clonotype has just a few counts. A much larger clone lies one base from this, so it may be a read error. The chain uses TRBV6-2 or TRBV6-3 and TRBJ2-2, with TRBD2 identical over 10 bases. This CDR3 is 15 amino acids long. After removal of 5 bases from V and 9 bases from J, the junction contained 9 bases not matched to a gene. CDR1 is MNHEY and CDR2 is SVGEGT in the germline V gene. The CDR3 region is CASSLAGAHARELFF. Here the CDR3 DNA reads TGTGCCAGCAGTCTAGCGGGAGCCCATGCCAGGGAGCTGTTTTTT.

The chain is built from TRBV6-2 or TRBV6-3 and TRBJ2-2; TRBD2 aligns across 8 bases. The CDR3 spans 16 residues. CDR1 is MNHEY and CDR2 is SVGEGT in the germline V gene. Losses at the gene ends were 6 bases for V and 5 bases for J; bases not matched to a gene: 11. In DNA, the CDR3 is TGTGCCAGCAGGAAAGCGGGAGTGAGGGGAACCGGGGAGCTGTTTTTT. This encodes CASRKAGVRGTGELFF.

The chain has TRBV20-1 and TRBJ1-1; D is perhaps TRBD1 (5 bases). CDR1 is DFQATT and CDR2 is SNEGSKA in the germline V gene (reference sequence). The length of the CDR3 is 14 residues. Trimming left V 4 bases short and J 0 bases short, with 12 bases between. DNA for the CDR3: TGCAGTGCTAAAGACAGACTCATGAACACTGAAGCTTTCTTT. Protein sequence: CSAKDRLMNTEAFF.

Many counts were recorded for this clonotype. This chain links TRBV20-1 with TRBJ2-5; no clear D gene. The CDR3 has 14 residues. V lost 3 bases to trimming and J lost 0 bases, with 11 bases between them. Looked up from germline, CDR1 is DFQATT and CDR2 is SNEGSKA (reference sequence). This CDR3 reads CSARIPLYQETQYF. In DNA, the CDR3 is TGCAGTGCTAGGATACCACTGTACCAAGAGACCCAGTACTTC.

This clonotype was seen only once. It may be a read error: a sequence one base away is much more abundant. The chain couples TRBV6-2 or TRBV6-3 to TRBJ1-2, with 8 bases aligning to TRBD1. There are 16 residues in the CDR3. The germline V gene encodes CDR1 MNHEY and CDR2 SVGEGT. The CDR3, as DNA: TGTGCCGGCAGTGCTCGCAGGTCAGGGGGCGATCAAGGCGACACCTTC. Protein product: CAGSARRSGGDQGDTF.

In its sample, this clonotype was seen many times. CDR3 sequence: CATSRDRQGAFF. DNA of the CDR3: TGTGCCACCAGCAGAGATAGGCAGGGAGCTTTCTTT. The gene calls are TRBV15 and TRBJ1-1, with D maybe TRBD1 (5 bases). The germline V gene encodes CDR1 LNHNV and CDR2 YYDKDF (reference sequence). V shed 0 bases and J shed 10 bases, with 9 bases lying between them. This CDR3 is built from 12 residues.

The chain couples TRBV6-1 to TRBJ2-1, with 9 positions matching TRBD1. V dropped 11 bases and J dropped 3; count of bases not matched to a gene: 8. Germline V gene lookup returns CDR1 MNHNS and CDR2 SASEGT. This CDR3 is built from 14 residues. For the CDR3, the DNA is TGTGCCGGTGATCCGGGACAGGGCTACAATGAGCAGTTCTTC. This codes for CAGDPGQGYNEQFF.

The V call is TRBV19, the J call TRBJ1-2; no clear D gene. The germline V gene has CDR1 LNHDA and CDR2 SQIVND (reference sequence). Trimming shortened V by 4 bases and J by 6 bases, and 9 bases separated the two germline ends. CDR3 size: 12 residues. CDR3 loop: CASSRSPDGYTF. The CDR3 nucleotides read TGTGCCAGTAGTAGGTCCCCTGATGGCTACACCTTC.

The chain carries TRBV4-1 and TRBJ2-2, with TRBD2 as a possible D gene (6 bases). Trimming left V 4 bases short and J 5 bases short, with 14 bases between. There are 15 residues in the CDR3. Germline CDR1 reads MGHRA; CDR2 reads YSYEKL. The DNA of the CDR3 is TGCGCCAGCAGCCCCGGGAGCTGGCGGACCGGGGAGCTGTTTTTT. Amino acid sequence: CASSPGSWRTGELFF.

This clonotype appeared many times. V gene TRBV27 combines with J gene TRBJ2-5; 10 nucleotides line up with TRBD1. The CDR3 sequence is 16 residues long. After removal of 2 bases from V and 5 bases from J, the junction contained 8 bases not matched to a gene. CDR1 MNHEY and CDR2 SMNVEV come from the germline V gene (reference sequence). CDR3 sequence: CASSLRVTGGRETQYF. CDR3 sequence (DNA): TGTGCCAGCAGTTTACGGGTGACAGGGGGCCGGGAGACCCAGTACTTC.

This clonotype was counted a few times. The chain is built from TRBV7-9 and TRBJ1-2; D not resolved. This CDR3 is 12 amino acids long. Trimming took off 1 base at V and 8 bases at J, with 8 bases between the two ends. Looked up from germline, CDR1 is SEHNR and CDR2 is FQNEAQ (reference sequence). The CDR3 spells CASSLESPGYTF. The CDR3 DNA follows: TGTGCCAGCAGCTTAGAATCGCCCGGCTACACCTTC.

The V call is TRBV6-1, the J call TRBJ2-6; the match to TRBD1 covers 12 bases. V gave up 5 bases and J gave up 0 bases; unmatched junction bases: 11. In germline, CDR1 is MNHNS, CDR2 SASEGT. This CDR3 comprises 20 residues. CDR3 sequence: CASSRTGTGGLSSGANVLTF. CDR3 coding DNA: TGTGCCAGCAGTCGAACCGGGACAGGGGGCCTAAGCTCTGGGGCCAACGTCCTGACTTTC.

This clonotype occurred a few times. The V call is TRBV7-2, the J call TRBJ2-3; D call uncertain. CDR1 is SGHTA, CDR2 FQGNSA, per germline. Trimming stripped 5 bases from V and 5 bases from J, with 11 bases between. The CDR3 is 13 amino acids. The CDR3 here is CASSPERRDTQYF. CDR3 DNA: TGTGCCAGCAGCCCCGAACGGAGAGATACGCAGTATTTT.